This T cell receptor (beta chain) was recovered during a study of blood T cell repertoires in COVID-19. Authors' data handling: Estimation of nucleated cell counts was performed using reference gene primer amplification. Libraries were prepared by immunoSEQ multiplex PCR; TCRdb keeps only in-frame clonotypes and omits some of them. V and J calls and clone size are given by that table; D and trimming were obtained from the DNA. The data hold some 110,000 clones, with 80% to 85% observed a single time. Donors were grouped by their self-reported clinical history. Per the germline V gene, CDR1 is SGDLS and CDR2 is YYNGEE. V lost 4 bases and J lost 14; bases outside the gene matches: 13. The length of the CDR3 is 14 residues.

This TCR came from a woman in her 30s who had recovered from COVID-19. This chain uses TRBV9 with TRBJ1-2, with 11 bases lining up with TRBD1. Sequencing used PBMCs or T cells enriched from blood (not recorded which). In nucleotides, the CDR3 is TGTGCCAGCAGCCCCAGCCCCGGACAGGGGGCGAATACCTTC. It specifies CASSPSPGQGANTF.